This TCR beta chain comes out of a study of blood T cell repertoires in COVID-19. Background on the study: The study drew acute and convalescent COVID-19 samples from the United States, Italy and Spain. PBMCs, B-cell-depleted T cells, or T cells provided the cDNA or gDNA that made up the material.

This CDR3 is 12 amino acids long. The V gene's germline CDR1 is MNHEY and CDR2 SMNVEV (reference sequence). The ends were cut back, 3 bases at V and 14 bases at J, with 13 bases in the middle. Under the authors' procedure: Nucleated cell counts were estimated from reference gene primer amplification. Profiled with immunoSEQ multiplex PCR; TCRdb holds only in-frame clones, not every one. That table furnishes V, J and clone size, whereas the DNA furnished D and trimming. The sample consists of fewer than 60,000 clones, about four fifths of them appearing once. The source of this sequence is a human donor in a cohort sampled during active COVID-19. Material for sequencing was peripheral blood. The V gene is TRBV27, the J gene TRBJ1-4; D gene ambiguous. The CDR3 DNA follows: TGTGCCAGCAGTTTTACGGGGTCTACTCTGTTTTTT. As protein: CASSFTGSTLFF.